The 20 T cell receptor beta chains presented below share a single source sample, sequenced in a study of blood T cell repertoires in COVID-19 (dated by TCRdb to about 2020). The library came from the immunoSEQ multiplex PCR assay. Entries here come from immuneACCESS through TCRdb and include only in-frame sequences with V and J called. Some clones fail to appear in such tables; in the studies checked, an unresolved V gene covers under half of the shortfall, and the cause of the remainder is unknown. The sample includes 200,000 to 300,000 clones, with around 85% observed a single time. Roughly 10% of the sample is held by the ten biggest clonotypes. Sequences were obtained from peripheral blood. These receptors came from a man older than 75 with acute or convalescent COVID-19.

The gene calls are TRBV5-4 and TRBJ1-5; D might be TRBD1 (6 bases). The V end was cut by 4 bases, the J end by 1 base, with 9 bases between. The CDR3 loop spans 14 amino acids. Germline V gene data show CDR1 as SGHNT and CDR2 as YYREEE (reference sequence). The CDR3 spells CASSITGSNQPQHF. In nucleotides, the CDR3 is TGTGCCAGCAGCATAACAGGGAGCAATCAGCCCCAGCATTTT.

The chain joins TRBV7-9 to TRBJ2-5; 8 nucleotides match TRBD1. The germline gives CDR1 SEHNR, CDR2 FQNEAQ (reference sequence). CDR3 length equals 15 residues. Trimming took 0 bases from V and 5 from J; bases not matched to a gene: 5. CDR3 in amino acids: CASSLATGAGETQYF. For the CDR3, the DNA is TGTGCCAGCAGCTTAGCGACAGGGGCCGGGGAGACCCAGTACTTC.

This chain links TRBV18 with TRBJ1-3; D ambiguous. CDR3 length equals 17 residues. V gave up 3 bases and J gave up 0 bases, with 15 bases separating them. Germline assignment: CDR1 KGHSH and CDR2 LQKENI. The CDR3 loop reads CASSPLRITDSGNTIYF. CDR3 in DNA: TGTGCCAGCTCACCTCTGAGGATCACCGACTCTGGAAACACCATATATTTT.

The chain has TRBV27 and TRBJ2-7; a possible D gene is TRBD1 (6 bases). Germline V CDR1 and CDR2: MNHEY, SMNVEV (reference sequence). CDR3 length: 13 amino acids. The ends were cut back, 4 bases at V and 4 bases at J, with 11 bases in the middle. The CDR3 reads CASSSIQGYEQYF. CDR3 sequence (DNA): TGTGCCAGCAGTTCCATACAGGGTTACGAGCAGTACTTC.

J is TRBJ2-7 and V is TRBV5-4; 7 nucleotides align to TRBD2. Germline V gene lookup returns CDR1 SGHNT and CDR2 YYREEE (reference sequence). Trimming cost V 0 bases and J 6 bases; bases outside gene matches: 3. This CDR3 contains 13 residues. This CDR3 reads CASSLVASGEQYF. CDR3 bases: TGTGCCAGCAGCTTGGTGGCTAGCGGCGAGCAGTACTTC.

The chain uses TRBV19 and TRBJ1-1, with D possibly TRBD1 on 5 matching bases. V gave up 4 bases and J gave up 6 bases, with 18 bases separating them. Germline-derived CDR1 and CDR2 are LNHDA and SQIVND (reference sequence). The CDR3 is 15 amino acids. The DNA for the CDR3 is TGTGCCAGTAGTACGCCGGCGGGGAGGGGCCCTGAAGCTTTCTTT. It codes for CASSTPAGRGPEAFF.

The rearrangement uses TRBV7-8 and TRBJ2-2, with 11 positions matching TRBD2. Germline V gene lookup returns CDR1 SGHVS and CDR2 FQNEAQ. V gave up 7 bases and J gave up 1 base; unmatched junction bases: 5. The CDR3 has 16 residues. The CDR3 is CASTATSGVNTGELFF. The CDR3 coding sequence is TGTGCCAGCACCGCGACTAGCGGGGTGAACACCGGGGAGCTGTTTTTT. The full variable domain, its missing parts supplied by reference TRBV7-8 and TRBJ2-2, is GAGVSQSPRYKVAKRGQDVALRCDPISGHVSLFWYQQALGQGPEFLTYFQNEAQLDKSGLPSDRFFAERPEGSVSTLKIQRTQQEDSAVYLCASTATSGVNTGELFFGEGSRLTVL.

This clone came up once. V gene TRBV6-5 combines with J gene TRBJ2-5, with TRBD2 identical over 7 bases. The J segment lost 7 bases and the V segment lost 10 bases, leaving 9 bases of the junction unmatched. This CDR3 contains 12 residues. Per the germline V gene, CDR1 is MNHEY and CDR2 is SVGAGI. The CDR3 is CATRGDRGTQYF. In DNA, the CDR3 is TGTGCCACCCGGGGGGATCGGGGGACCCAGTACTTC.

The chain employs TRBV6-5 and TRBJ1-2; D is perhaps TRBD1 (6 bases). Trimming cost V 7 bases and J 7 bases, with 13 bases left between them. The CDR3 sequence is 12 residues long. Germline CDR1 and CDR2: MNHEY and SVGAGI. CDR3 DNA sequence: TGTGCCAGCACTTTGGGGACATTTGGCTACACCTTC. Translating gives CASTLGTFGYTF.

The chain uses TRBV28 and TRBJ2-1; no clear D gene. V lost 2 bases, J lost 7 bases, and 9 bases lay in between. Germline V gene sequence: CDR1 MDHEN, CDR2 SYDVKM. This CDR3 comprises 13 residues. The CDR3 protein is CASSLPVLNEQFF. The CDR3 DNA reads as TGTGCCAGCAGTTTACCCGTCCTGAATGAGCAGTTCTTC.

The chain is built from TRBV5-1 and TRBJ1-2; TRBD1 matches 7 bases. There are 15 residues in the CDR3. Germline values: CDR1 SGHRS, CDR2 YFSETQ. V was pared by 3 bases and J by 1 base, with 6 bases of the junction left unmatched. The CDR3 reads CASSSRGVNNYGYTF. As DNA, the CDR3 is TGCGCCAGCAGCTCCAGGGGGGTGAATAACTATGGCTACACCTTC.

The chain recombines TRBV5-1 with TRBJ2-5, with 7 bases fitting TRBD1. This CDR3 has 15 residues. V shed 0 bases, J shed 7 bases, and the junction held 9 bases outside the gene matches. Germline V gene lookup returns CDR1 SGHRS and CDR2 YFSETQ. CDR3 sequence reads: CASSLAENRGGTQYF. The CDR3 DNA reads as TGCGCCAGCAGCTTGGCCGAGAACAGGGGTGGGACCCAGTACTTC. Looking up the rest from reference TRBV5-1 and TRBJ2-5 gives the full variable domain: KAGVTQTPRYLIKTRGQQVTLSCSPISGHRSVSWYQQTPGQGLQFLFEYFSETQRNKGNFPGRFSGRQFSNSRSEMNVSTLELGDSALYLCASSLAENRGGTQYFGPGTRLLVL.

This chain joins TRBV6-5 and TRBJ2-7, with D possibly being TRBD1 (5 bases). Germline CDR1 reads MNHEY; CDR2 reads SVGAGI. Between the trimmed V and J ends, which lost 6 bases and 5 bases, there was a span of 14 bases. CDR3 length: 13 residues. CDR3 nucleotides: TGTGCCAGCAGCCGAGACAGTACAGACGAGCAGTACTTC. The encoded protein is CASSRDSTDEQYF.

This clone was counted between two and nine times. The gene calls are TRBV2 and TRBJ1-5; no reliable D call. The CDR3 totals 14 residues. V shed 3 bases and J shed 2 bases, with 8 bases lying between them. The germline V gene encodes CDR1 SNHLY and CDR2 FYNNEI. The chain's CDR3 is CASSERMGNQPQHF. The DNA of the CDR3 is TGTGCCAGCAGTGAGAGGATGGGCAATCAGCCCCAGCATTTT.

This rearrangement joins TRBV6-5 to TRBJ2-5, with TRBD2 as a possible D gene (7 bases). The CDR3 is made up of 15 amino acids. V lost 6 bases and J 0 bases, leaving 14 bases between the germline ends. Germline-derived CDR1 and CDR2 are MNHEY and SVGAGI. This CDR3 reads CASRLTGGNQETQYF. Written as DNA, the CDR3 is TGTGCCAGCAGGCTCACGGGGGGCAACCAAGAGACCCAGTACTTC.

V is TRBV11-1 and J is TRBJ2-7; D is possibly TRBD1 (6 bases). Germline lookup yields CDR1 SGHAT and CDR2 FQDESV (reference sequence). Trimming removed 5 bases at V and 4 bases at J, with 18 bases between. The CDR3 sequence is 15 residues long. Written as DNA, the CDR3 is TGTGCCAGCAGCCTATCCGGGACATTGGCGTACGAGCAGTACTTC. Protein sequence: CASSLSGTLAYEQYF.

V usage is TRBV6-1 and J usage is TRBJ2-1, with a tentative D call TRBD1 (6 bases). Germline CDR1 MNHNS, CDR2 SASEGT. Trimming cost V 3 bases and J 8 bases, with 8 bases left between them. The CDR3 has 12 amino acids. The CDR3 region is CASSDRGDEQFF. CDR3 coding DNA: TGTGCCAGCAGTGACAGGGGAGATGAGCAGTTCTTC.

In this sample, this clone turned up once. The rearrangement joins TRBV7-9 to TRBJ2-7, with a possible D match to TRBD1 (5 bases). CDR3 length: 14 residues. Trimming pared 0 bases from V and 6 bases from J, leaving 12 bases between. Germline CDR1 SEHNR, CDR2 FQNEAQ (reference sequence). CDR3: CASSLARERSEQYF. In nucleotides, the CDR3 is TGTGCCAGCAGCTTAGCCAGGGAACGAAGCGAGCAGTACTTC.

The chain couples TRBV7-3 to TRBJ2-4; 8 bases are a match to TRBD2. Germline V lookup: CDR1 SGHTA, CDR2 FQGTGA. J lost 1 base, V lost 5 bases, and 10 bases had no gene match. The CDR3 spans 17 residues. The CDR3 DNA is TGTGCCAGCAGCCAAAGAGGGGAGCGGGAGGCCAAAAACATTCAGTACTTC. It codes for CASSQRGEREAKNIQYF.

The V call is TRBV6-4, the J call TRBJ2-7, with 10 bases identical to TRBD1. Unmatched junction bases numbered 18, after V lost 6 bases and J lost 4 bases. The CDR3 loop spans 18 amino acids. Germline lookup yields CDR1 MRHNA and CDR2 SNTAGT. The CDR3 region is CASSRTPSEDRGTYEQYF. The CDR3 region has the DNA TGTGCCAGCAGCCGAACCCCCTCTGAGGACAGGGGGACATACGAGCAGTACTTC.